This TCR beta chain was documented in a study of blood T cell repertoires in COVID-19. The CDR3 covers 14 residues. V was pared by 4 bases and J by 4 bases, with 14 bases between. The germline CDR1 and CDR2 sequences are SGHDT and YYEEEE. TCRdb keeps only in-frame clones here, not all; method: immunoSEQ multiplex PCR. The sample lists approximately 190,000 clones; roughly 89% were seen once. The origin of this receptor is a woman aged 25 to 39 who had been exposed to COVID-19. The V and J genes are TRBV5-6 and TRBJ1-2, with D possibly TRBD1 on 6 matching bases. Specimen: PBMCs or T cells enriched from blood (not recorded which). The CDR3 sequence is CASSPYGQSYGYTF. CDR3 DNA sequence: TGTGCCAGCAGCCCCTATGGACAGTCCTATGGCTACACCTTC.